These 6 T cell receptor beta chains were all obtained from the same sample, sequenced in a study of OX40 agonist ivuxolimab in advanced cancers. Receptors were amplified or captured by the immunoSEQ multiplex PCR assay. In TCRdb, the immuneACCESS table is reduced to in-frame sequences with V and J assigned. These tables do not hold every clone; where another copy was compared, an unresolved V gene accounts for under half, and the others remain unexplained. Here the sample has tens of thousands of clones; 90% to 95% occur a single time. The ten most abundant clones make up 12% of the sample. The sample here was CD4+ or CD8+ T cells sorted from blood, taken in a trial of the OX40 agonist ivuxolimab. The receptors were sampled from an adult with an advanced solid tumor such as melanoma, head and neck, liver or kidney cancer.

The rearrangement links TRBV27 to TRBJ2-7; the match to TRBD1 covers 9 bases. Germline V gene data show CDR1 as MNHEY and CDR2 as SMNVEV (reference sequence). The CDR3 is 15 amino acids. The junction had 8 bases not matched to a gene; V was cut back by 5 bases and J by 3 bases. The CDR3 DNA is TGTGCCAGCAGTCCAGTACAGACAGGGGGCTACGAGCAGTACTTC. It specifies CASSPVQTGGYEQYF.

The chain joins TRBV6-5 to TRBJ2-2; D is uncertain. V lost 6 bases and J lost 6, with 11 bases in between. Germline V lookup: CDR1 MNHEY, CDR2 SVGAGI. This CDR3 contains 13 residues. The CDR3 here is CASSPVVAGELFF. CDR3 nucleotides: TGTGCCAGCAGCCCCGTCGTGGCCGGGGAGCTGTTTTTT.

Here the CDR3 DNA reads TGTGCCAGTAGTTCTTTGGGGTCCAACACTGAAGCTTTCTTT. Translation gives CASSSLGSNTEAFF. The rearrangement uses TRBV19 and TRBJ1-1; D is unresolved. V lost 5 bases, J lost 2 bases, and 12 bases lay in between. Germline V lookup: CDR1 LNHDA, CDR2 SQIVND (reference sequence). The CDR3 length is 14 residues.

This chain uses TRBV4-1 with TRBJ2-7, with D possibly being TRBD1 or TRBD2 (7 bases each). V gave up 5 bases and J gave up 0 bases, with 17 bases separating them. The CDR3 covers 16 residues. CDR1 MGHRA and CDR2 YSYEKL come from the germline V gene. The CDR3 nucleotides are TGCGCCAGCAGCAACGTCCCAGGGGGGGACTCCTACGAGCAGTACTTC. Translated: CASSNVPGGDSYEQYF.

The J gene is TRBJ2-3, the V gene TRBV11-2; TRBD1 agrees at 7 bases. This CDR3 contains 15 residues. Losses at the gene ends were 1 base for V and 5 bases for J; bases not matched to a gene: 6. Per germline, CDR1 SGHAT and CDR2 FQNNGV. In DNA, the CDR3 is TGTGCCAGCAGCTTAGGCGACAGGGTAGAAGATACGCAGTATTTT. Protein product: CASSLGDRVEDTQYF.

The chain joins TRBV7-9 to TRBJ2-5, with 7 nucleotides matching TRBD1. CDR3 length: 17 amino acids. CDR1 is SEHNR, CDR2 FQNEAQ, per germline (reference sequence). The J segment lost 5 bases and the V segment lost 5 bases, leaving 17 bases of the junction unmatched. Here the CDR3 reads CASSPRGFQPTGETQYF. In DNA form, the CDR3 reads TGTGCCAGCAGCCCCAGGGGGTTCCAGCCGACAGGGGAGACCCAGTACTTC.